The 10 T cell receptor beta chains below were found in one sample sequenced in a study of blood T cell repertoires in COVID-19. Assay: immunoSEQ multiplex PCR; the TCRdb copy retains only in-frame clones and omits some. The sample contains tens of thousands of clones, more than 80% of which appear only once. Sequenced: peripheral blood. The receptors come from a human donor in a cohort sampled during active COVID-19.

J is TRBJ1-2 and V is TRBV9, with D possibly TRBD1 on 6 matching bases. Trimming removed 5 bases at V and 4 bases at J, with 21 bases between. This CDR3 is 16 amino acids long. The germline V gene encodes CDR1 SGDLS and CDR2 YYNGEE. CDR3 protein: CASSPRGDRLAYGYTF. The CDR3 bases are TGTGCCAGCAGTCCTCGGGGCGACAGGCTAGCCTATGGCTACACCTTC. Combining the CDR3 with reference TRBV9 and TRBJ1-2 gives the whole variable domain DSGVTQTPKHLITATGQRVTLRCSPRSGDLSVYWYQQSLDQGLQFLIQYYNGEERAKGNILERFSAQQFPDLHSELNLSSLELGDSALYFCASSPRGDRLAYGYTFGSGTRLTVV.

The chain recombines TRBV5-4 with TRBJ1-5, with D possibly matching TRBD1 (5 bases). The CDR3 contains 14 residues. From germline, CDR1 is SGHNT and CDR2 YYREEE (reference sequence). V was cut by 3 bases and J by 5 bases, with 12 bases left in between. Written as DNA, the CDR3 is TGTGCCAGCAGCTCTGGCCTAGGGGATCAGCCCCAGCATTTT. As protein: CASSSGLGDQPQHF.

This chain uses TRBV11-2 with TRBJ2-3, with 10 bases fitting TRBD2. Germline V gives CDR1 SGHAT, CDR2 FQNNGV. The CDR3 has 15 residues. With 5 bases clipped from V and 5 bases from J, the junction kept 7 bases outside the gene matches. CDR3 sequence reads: CASSVGAGGGDTQYF. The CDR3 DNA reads TGTGCCAGCAGCGTCGGAGCGGGAGGGGGAGATACGCAGTATTTT. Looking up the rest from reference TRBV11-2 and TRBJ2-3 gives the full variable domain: EAGVAQSPRYKIIEKRQSVAFWCNPISGHATLYWYQQILGQGPKLLIQFQNNGVVDDSQLPKDRFSAERLKGVDSTLKIQPAKLEDSAVYLCASSVGAGGGDTQYFGPGTRLTVL.

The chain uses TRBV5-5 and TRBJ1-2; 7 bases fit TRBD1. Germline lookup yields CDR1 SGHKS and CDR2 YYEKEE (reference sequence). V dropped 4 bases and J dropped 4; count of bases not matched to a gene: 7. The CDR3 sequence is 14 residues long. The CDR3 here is CASSGSTGSYGYTF. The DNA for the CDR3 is TGTGCCAGCAGCGGATCGACAGGGTCCTATGGCTACACCTTC.

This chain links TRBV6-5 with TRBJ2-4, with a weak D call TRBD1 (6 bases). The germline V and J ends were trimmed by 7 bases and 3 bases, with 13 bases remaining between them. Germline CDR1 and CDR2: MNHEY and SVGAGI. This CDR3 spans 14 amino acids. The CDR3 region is CASTPGTFKNIQYF. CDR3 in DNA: TGTGCCAGCACCCCTGGGACATTCAAAAACATTCAGTACTTC.

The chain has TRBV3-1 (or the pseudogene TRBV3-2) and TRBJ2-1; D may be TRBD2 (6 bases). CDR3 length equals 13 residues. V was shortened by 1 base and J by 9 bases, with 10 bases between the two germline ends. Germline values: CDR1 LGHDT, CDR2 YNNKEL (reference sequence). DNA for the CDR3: TGTGCCAGCAGCCAAGGGGGGAGGTCTGAGCAGTTCTTC. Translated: CASSQGGRSEQFF.

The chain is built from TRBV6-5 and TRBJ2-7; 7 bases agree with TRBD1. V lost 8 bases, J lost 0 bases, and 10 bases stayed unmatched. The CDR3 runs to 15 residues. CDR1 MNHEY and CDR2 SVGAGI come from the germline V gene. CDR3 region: CASFPNRDSSYEQYF. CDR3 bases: TGTGCCAGCTTCCCGAACCGGGACAGCTCCTACGAGCAGTACTTC.

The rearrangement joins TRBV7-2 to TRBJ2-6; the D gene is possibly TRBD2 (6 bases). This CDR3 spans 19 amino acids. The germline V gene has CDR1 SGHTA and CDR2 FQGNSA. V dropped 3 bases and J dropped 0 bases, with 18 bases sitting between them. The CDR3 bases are TGTGCCAGCAGCTTCCCCAGGGAGGTAAAGAGCTCTGGGGCCAACGTCCTGACTTTC. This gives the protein CASSFPREVKSSGANVLTF.

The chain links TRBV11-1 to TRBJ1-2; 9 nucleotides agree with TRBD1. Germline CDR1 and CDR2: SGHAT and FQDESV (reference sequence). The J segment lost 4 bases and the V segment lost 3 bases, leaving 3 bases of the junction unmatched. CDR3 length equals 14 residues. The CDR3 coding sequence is TGTGCCAGCAGCTTGGGACAGGGCGCCTATGGCTACACCTTC. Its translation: CASSLGQGAYGYTF.

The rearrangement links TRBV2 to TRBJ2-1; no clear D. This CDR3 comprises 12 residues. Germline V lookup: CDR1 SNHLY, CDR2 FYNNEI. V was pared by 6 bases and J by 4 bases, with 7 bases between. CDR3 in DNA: TGTGCCAGCAGCACTTTGTACAATGAGCAGTTCTTC. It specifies CASSTLYNEQFF.